These 21 T cell receptor beta chains were all obtained from the same sample, sequenced in a study of T cell repertoires in cytomegalovirus infection. TCRdb re-analysed the reads in MiXCR, keeping a single row per CDR3 protein. The sample shows roughly 310,000 distinct CDR3 sequences, roughly 17% of them seen only once. Sample: PBMCs. These receptors all come from a human donor in good health (CMV status not recorded). Some clones in this sample may be carry-over from other donors' samples.

At least ten counts were recorded for this clonotype. This chain joins TRBV7-6 and TRBJ1-6; possible D gene TRBD1, 6 bases. Per the germline V gene, CDR1 is SGHVS and CDR2 is FNYEAQ. The CDR3 has 15 residues. V lost 2 bases to trimming and J lost 5 bases, with 10 bases between them. The CDR3 DNA reads as TGTGCCAGCAGCTTAAGGACAGACCATAATTCACCCCTCCACTTT. Translating gives CASSLRTDHNSPLHF. Using reference TRBV7-6 and TRBJ1-6 for the parts outside the CDR3, the full variable domain is GAGVSQSPRYKVTKRGQDVALRCDPISGHVSLYWYRQALGQGPEFLTYFNYEAQQDKSGLPNDRFSAERPEGSISTLTIQRTEQRDSAMYRCASSLRTDHNSPLHFGNGTRLTVT.

There are many counts of this clonotype. The chain joins TRBV12-5 to TRBJ1-5; D gene uncertain. This CDR3 region has 18 residues. Germline loops: CDR1 LGHNT, CDR2 FRNRAP. The V gene lost 5 bases and the J gene lost 0 bases, with 20 bases spanning the gap. The CDR3 DNA reads as TGTGCTAGTGGTCCCCCGCCACGGATACTATATAGCAATCAGCCCCAGCATTTT. Translation gives CASGPPPRILYSNQPQHF. Complete variable domain (other parts from reference TRBV12-5 and TRBJ1-5): DARVTQTPRHKVTEMGQEVTMRCQPILGHNTVFWYRQTMMQGLELLAYFRNRAPLDDSGMPKDRFSAEMPDATLATLKIQPSEPRDSAVYFCASGPPPRILYSNQPQHFGDGTRLSIL.

This clonotype appeared many times. V gene TRBV12-3 or TRBV12-4 combines with J gene TRBJ1-5; D is undetermined. The CDR3 contains 14 residues. Trimming shortened V by 8 bases and J by 4 bases, and 15 bases separated the two germline ends. CDR3 amino acids: CASASAAVNQPQHF. For the CDR3, the DNA is TGTGCCAGCGCCTCGGCCGCCGTTAATCAGCCCCAGCATTTT.

V usage is TRBV20-1 and J usage is TRBJ1-2; 9 bases map to TRBD1. Germline CDR1 is DFQATT and CDR2 is SNEGSKA (reference sequence). V lost 3 bases and J lost 4; bases outside the gene matches: 6. The CDR3 totals 14 residues. CDR3 in amino acids: CSARGDRESYGYTF. The CDR3 DNA sequence: TGCAGTGCTAGGGGGGACAGGGAATCCTATGGCTACACCTTC.

The chain carries TRBV10-3 and TRBJ2-7; D is possibly TRBD2 (5 bases). The V end was cut by 3 bases, the J end by 2 bases, with 14 bases between. This CDR3 region has 15 residues. Germline V gene sequence: CDR1 ENHRY, CDR2 SYGVKD. CDR3 residues: CAISDGVMTPYEQYF. CDR3 nucleotide sequence: TGTGCCATCAGTGACGGGGTGATGACTCCCTACGAGCAGTACTTC.

This clonotype was counted many times. The chain combines TRBV7-2 with TRBJ1-4; D is uncertain. CDR3 length: 14 amino acids. Trimming left V 1 base short and J 3 bases short, with 6 bases between. Germline V gives CDR1 SGHTA, CDR2 FQGNSA. The CDR3 DNA is TGTGCCAGCAGCTTAGAGTCCTCTAATGAAAAACTGTTTTTT. Protein: CASSLESSNEKLFF.

This clonotype showed up just a few times. This chain links TRBV6-2 or TRBV6-3 with TRBJ2-1; D unresolved. This CDR3 contains 13 residues. Trimming took 2 bases from V and 0 from J, leaving 2 bases between them. The germline gives CDR1 MNHEY, CDR2 SVGEGT. CDR3 sequence: CASSYSSYNEQFF. The CDR3 region has the DNA TGTGCCAGCAGTTACAGCTCCTACAATGAGCAGTTCTTC.

Ten or more counts support this clonotype. The chain is built from TRBV7-2 and TRBJ2-4; D could derive from TRBD1 or TRBD2 (5 bases each). From germline, CDR1 is SGHTA and CDR2 FQGNSA. Trimming removed 1 base at V and 3 bases at J, with 7 bases between. This CDR3 region has 14 residues. The CDR3 protein is CASSLGGSKNIQYF. For the CDR3, the DNA is TGTGCCAGCAGCTTAGGGGGGAGCAAAAACATTCAGTACTTC.

The V and J genes are TRBV7-6 and TRBJ1-3; D might be TRBD1 (6 bases). Germline CDR1 and CDR2: SGHVS and FNYEAQ. V lost 3 bases and J 2 bases, leaving 14 bases between the germline ends. The CDR3 totals 16 residues. This CDR3 is CASSLQTGLAGNTIYF. The DNA for the CDR3 is TGTGCCAGCAGCTTGCAAACAGGGCTGGCTGGAAACACCATATATTTT. The complete variable domain, with remaining parts taken from reference TRBV7-6 and TRBJ1-3, reads GAGVSQSPRYKVTKRGQDVALRCDPISGHVSLYWYRQALGQGPEFLTYFNYEAQQDKSGLPNDRFSAERPEGSISTLTIQRTEQRDSAMYRCASSLQTGLAGNTIYFGEGSWLTVV.

This clonotype was counted many times. The V and J genes are TRBV12-3 or TRBV12-4 and TRBJ2-7, with 11 bases that match TRBD1. V dropped 4 bases and J dropped 3; count of bases not matched to a gene: 14. This CDR3 has 18 amino acids. CDR3 sequence reads: CASSSAPGTGGTYYEQYF. The DNA for the CDR3 is TGTGCCAGCAGTTCCGCTCCCGGGACAGGGGGGACATACTACGAGCAGTACTTC.

This clonotype was observed many times. The chain carries TRBV12-3 or TRBV12-4 and TRBJ2-5; maybe TRBD1 (5 bases). Trimming cost V 2 bases and J 7 bases, with 20 bases left between them. This CDR3 spans 16 amino acids. CDR3 bases: TGTGCCAGCAGTTTAACGTTCCAGGGCCCCCCAGCGACCCAGTACTTC. Translating it yields CASSLTFQGPPATQYF.

V and J are TRBV28 and TRBJ1-4, with D possibly matching TRBD1 (6 bases). The CDR3 totals 14 residues. Germline V gene lookup returns CDR1 MDHEN and CDR2 SYDVKM. The germline V and J ends were trimmed by 7 bases and 6 bases, with 15 bases remaining between them. The CDR3, as DNA: TGTGCCAGCATTCATGGAGGGGGGGATGAAAAACTGTTTTTT. Its translation is CASIHGGGDEKLFF.

This clonotype was observed a handful of times. V is TRBV14 and J is TRBJ1-4; the D is unclear. The CDR3 is 16 amino acids. Trimming removed 1 base at V and 5 bases at J, with 14 bases between. From germline, CDR1 is SGHDN and CDR2 FVKESK. The CDR3 region is CASSQGSREMNEKLFF. The CDR3 bases are TGTGCCAGCAGCCAAGGTTCCCGGGAAATGAATGAAAAACTGTTTTTT. Filled out from reference TRBV14 and TRBJ1-4, the complete variable domain reads EAGVTQFPSHSVIEKGQTVTLRCDPISGHDNLYWYRRVMGKEIKFLLHFVKESKQDESGMPNNRFLAERTGGTYSTLKVQPAELEDSGVYFCASSQGSREMNEKLFFGSGTQLSVL.

The rearrangement joins TRBV12-3 or TRBV12-4 to TRBJ1-1; possible D gene TRBD1, 5 bases. CDR3 size: 15 residues. Trimming removed 8 bases from V and 3 bases from J, with 19 bases in between. CDR3 sequence reads: CASRTSAGGYTEAFF. CDR3 nucleotides: TGTGCCAGCCGGACCTCGGCGGGGGGATACACTGAAGCTTTCTTT.

This clonotype was detected only a few times. The V and J genes are TRBV6-2 or TRBV6-3 and TRBJ1-1, with no clear D. CDR1 MNHEY and CDR2 SVGEGT come from the germline V gene. The CDR3 length is 14 residues. Trimming stripped 0 bases from V and 0 bases from J, with 5 bases between. CDR3 sequence (DNA): TGTGCCAGCAGTTACTCGAGCTTGAACACTGAAGCTTTCTTT. It translates to CASSYSSLNTEAFF.

This clonotype occurred many times. The chain recombines TRBV6-2 or TRBV6-3 with TRBJ1-5, with a possible D match to TRBD1 (6 bases). Trimming stripped 2 bases from V and 7 bases from J, with 6 bases between. The CDR3 length is 12 residues. Germline assignment: CDR1 MNHEY and CDR2 SVGEGT. The CDR3 here is CASSYQGQPQHF. The CDR3 coding sequence is TGTGCCAGCAGTTACCAGGGGCAGCCCCAGCATTTT.

At least ten counts were recorded for this clonotype. This chain joins TRBV6-6 and TRBJ2-7; D is ambiguous. Germline-derived CDR1 and CDR2 are MNHNY and SVGAGI (reference sequence). This CDR3 has 15 amino acids. V dropped 2 bases and J dropped 4 bases, with 15 bases sitting between them. CDR3 DNA sequence: TGTGCCAGCAGTTACACAAGCCGTGGAAGTTACGAGCAGTACTTC. Residues: CASSYTSRGSYEQYF.

This clonotype was counted ten times or more. The genes are TRBV6-2 or TRBV6-3 and TRBJ2-1; 9 bases are a match to TRBD2. The CDR3 covers 14 residues. Germline CDR1 and CDR2: MNHEY and SVGEGT. With V trimmed by 5 bases and J by 7 bases, 6 bases remained unmatched. CDR3 sequence (DNA): TGTGCCAGCAGTCTCCCGGGACTAGCAAATGAGCAGTTCTTC. Its protein product is CASSLPGLANEQFF.

V gene TRBV28 combines with J gene TRBJ2-1, with D maybe TRBD1 (5 bases). CDR1 MDHEN and CDR2 SYDVKM come from the germline V gene. The CDR3 runs 14 residues. The V gene lost 6 bases and the J gene lost 0 bases, with 9 bases spanning the gap. CDR3 sequence reads: CASRDTTSYNEQFF. CDR3 bases: TGTGCCAGCAGGGACACCACCTCCTACAATGAGCAGTTCTTC. Complete variable domain (other parts from reference TRBV28 and TRBJ2-1): DVKVTQSSRYLVKRTGEKVFLECVQDMDHENMFWYRQDPGLGLRLIYFSYDVKMKEKGDIPEGYSVSREKKERFSLILESASTNQTSMYLCASRDTTSYNEQFFGPGTRLTVL.

This clonotype was seen at least ten times. The chain employs TRBV28 and TRBJ1-6; no clear D gene. This CDR3 is built from 14 residues. Germline V gene sequence: CDR1 MDHEN, CDR2 SYDVKM. The V end was cut by 7 bases, the J end by 14 bases, with 21 bases between. CDR3 amino acids: CASISGGSNRALHF. The CDR3 coding sequence is TGTGCCAGCATCAGCGGCGGCTCTAATAGGGCCCTCCACTTT. The variable domain in full, with the rest retrieved from reference TRBV28 and TRBJ1-6, is DVKVTQSSRYLVKRTGEKVFLECVQDMDHENMFWYRQDPGLGLRLIYFSYDVKMKEKGDIPEGYSVSREKKERFSLILESASTNQTSMYLCASISGGSNRALHFGNGTRLTVT.

The sample holds many counts of this clonotype. The rearrangement links TRBV7-2 to TRBJ2-3, with D unclear. Deletions cut 6 bases from V and 2 bases from J, with 6 bases between. Germline V CDR1 and CDR2: SGHTA, FQGNSA. The CDR3 covers 12 residues. The chain's CDR3 is CASRVVTDTQYF. In nucleotides, the CDR3 is TGTGCCAGCAGGGTCGTCACAGATACGCAGTATTTT.